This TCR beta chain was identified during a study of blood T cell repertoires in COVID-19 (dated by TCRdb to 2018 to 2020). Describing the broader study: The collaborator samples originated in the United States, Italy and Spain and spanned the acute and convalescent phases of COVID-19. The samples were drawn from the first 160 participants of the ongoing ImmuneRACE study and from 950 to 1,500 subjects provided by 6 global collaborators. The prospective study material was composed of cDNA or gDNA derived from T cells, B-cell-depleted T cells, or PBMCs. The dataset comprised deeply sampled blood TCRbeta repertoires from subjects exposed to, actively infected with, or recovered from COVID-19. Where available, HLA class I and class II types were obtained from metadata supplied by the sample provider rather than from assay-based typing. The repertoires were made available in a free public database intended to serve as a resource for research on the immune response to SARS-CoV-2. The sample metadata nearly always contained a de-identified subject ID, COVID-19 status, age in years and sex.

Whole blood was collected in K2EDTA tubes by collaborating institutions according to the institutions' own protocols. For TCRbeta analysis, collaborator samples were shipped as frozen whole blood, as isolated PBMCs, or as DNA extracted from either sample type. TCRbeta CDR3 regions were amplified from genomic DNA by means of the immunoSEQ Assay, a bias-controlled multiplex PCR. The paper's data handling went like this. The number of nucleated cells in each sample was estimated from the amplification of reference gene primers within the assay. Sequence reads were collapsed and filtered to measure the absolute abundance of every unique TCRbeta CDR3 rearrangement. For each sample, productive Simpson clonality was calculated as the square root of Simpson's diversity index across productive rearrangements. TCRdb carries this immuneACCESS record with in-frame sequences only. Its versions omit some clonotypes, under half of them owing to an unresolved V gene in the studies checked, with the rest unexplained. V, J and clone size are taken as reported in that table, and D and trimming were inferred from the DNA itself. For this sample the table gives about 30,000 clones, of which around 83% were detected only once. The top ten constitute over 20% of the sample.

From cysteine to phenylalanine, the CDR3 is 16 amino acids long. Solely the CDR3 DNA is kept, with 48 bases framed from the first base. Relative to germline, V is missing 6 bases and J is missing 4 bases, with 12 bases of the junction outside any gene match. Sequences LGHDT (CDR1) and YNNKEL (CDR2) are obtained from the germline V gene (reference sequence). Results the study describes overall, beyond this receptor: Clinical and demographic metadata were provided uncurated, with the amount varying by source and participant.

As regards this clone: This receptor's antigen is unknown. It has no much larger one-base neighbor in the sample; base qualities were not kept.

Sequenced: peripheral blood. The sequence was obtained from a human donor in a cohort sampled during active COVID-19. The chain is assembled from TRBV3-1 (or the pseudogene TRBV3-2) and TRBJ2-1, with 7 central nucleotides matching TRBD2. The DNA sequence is TGTGCCAGCAGTACCGACGTGGGACTACCATACAATGAGCAGTTCTTC. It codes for CASSTDVGLPYNEQFF.